This T cell receptor (beta chain) was sequenced for a study of T cell responses to AZD1222 COVID-19 vaccine. Notes on the study in general: Nearly half of the spike-specific TCRs reportedly recognize variant regions that carry no mutations. Spike-specific TCR breadth rose after two AZD1222 doses, and depth rose as well. The sample set comprised mostly white British donors with more females, and clonal diversity was possibly underestimated.

Worth noting for this clone: Its antigen is undetermined.

Pooling of second doses given at about 4 or about 12 weeks was done. V lost 11 bases, J lost 0 bases, and 15 bases lay in between. The V gene's germline CDR1 is SEHNR and CDR2 FQNEAQ (reference sequence). There are 14 residues in the CDR3. The protocol was immunoSEQ multiplex PCR, while the TCRdb copy is restricted to in-frame clones and leaves out a portion. The top ten clones hold less than 5% of a sample with around 140,000 clones, around nine tenths of them seen once. The V gene is TRBV7-9, the J gene TRBJ2-3, with D hard to call. This clonotype originated in an adult who received the AZD1222 COVID-19 vaccine. Source: peripheral blood, taken 28 days after the second AZD1222 dose. CDR3 sequence (DNA): TGTGCCGTCAACCGCGGCGACAGCACAGATACGCAGTATTTT. It yields the protein CAVNRGDSTDTQYF.